The next 31 T cell receptor beta chains were all read from a single sample in a study of beta chain features in type 1 diabetes. Notes on the study in general: Researchers report that Type 1 diabetes patients had moderately but significantly shorter TCRB CDR3s across all four CD4+ subsets.

No antigen has been identified for these receptors. Sequencing targeted expressed TCRB transcripts, as all isolated RNA had been reverse transcribed. Clones were sequenced by immunoSEQ multiplex PCR, and TCRdb holds only the in-frame ones, with some missing. The repertoire holds about 230,000 clones, around 15% seen once, with less than 0.09% in the top ten. The specimen sequenced was naive CD4+ T cells from blood. The receptor set was obtained from a man aged 30 to 45 with type 1 diabetes.

This chain connects TRBV30 to TRBJ2-7; D perhaps matches TRBD2 (7 bases). Trimming left V 2 bases short and J 6 bases short, with 11 bases between. Germline V CDR1 and CDR2: GTSNPN, SVGIG (reference sequence). The CDR3 extends over 12 amino acids. The CDR3 nucleotides are TGTGCCTGGAGTCGGGGGGCGGGCGAGCAGTACTTC. The encoded protein is CAWSRGAGEQYF.

The CDR3 DNA sequence: TGTGCCAGCAGTCCCCCGACAGCCTACAATGAGCAGTTCTTC. Translation gives CASSPPTAYNEQFF. The chain couples TRBV28 to TRBJ2-1; a possible D gene is TRBD1 (5 bases). V lost 5 bases and J 2 bases, leaving 10 bases between the germline ends. The germline CDR1 and CDR2 sequences are MDHEN and SYDVKM. The CDR3 consists of 14 residues.

The rearrangement uses TRBV2 and TRBJ1-4; possibly TRBD1 for D (5 bases). The CDR3 covers 13 residues. In germline, CDR1 is SNHLY, CDR2 FYNNEI. V was cut by 3 bases and J by 8 bases, with 10 bases left in between. The CDR3 is CASSERGAEKLFF. For the CDR3, the DNA is TGTGCCAGCAGTGAGAGGGGCGCGGAAAAACTGTTTTTT.

The genes are TRBV6-5 and TRBJ2-1; TRBD1 matches at 10 bases. J gave up 5 bases and V 11 bases, and 9 bases lay outside the gene matches. This CDR3 is 14 amino acids long. The V gene's germline CDR1 is MNHEY and CDR2 SVGAGI. The CDR3: CACSGGTGDNEQFF. The CDR3 DNA reads TGTGCCTGTTCGGGCGGGACAGGGGACAATGAGCAGTTCTTC.

This clone occurred a few times. CDR3 coding DNA: TGTGCCAGCAAGGGACAGGGGTTGAATCAGCCCCAGCATTTT. It specifies CASKGQGLNQPQHF. This sequence joins TRBV2 and TRBJ1-5; TRBD1 agrees at 10 bases. The CDR3 is made up of 14 amino acids. Germline V lookup: CDR1 SNHLY, CDR2 FYNNEI. The J segment lost 4 bases and the V segment lost 7 bases, leaving 4 bases of the junction unmatched.

The CDR3 reads CSGRMKFTNTEAFF. The CDR3 DNA reads as TGCAGCGGACGAATGAAGTTCACGAACACTGAAGCTTTCTTT. The J gene is TRBJ1-1, the V gene TRBV29-1; D is unresolved. CDR1 and CDR2 (germline): SQVTM, ANQGSEA. V was shortened by 7 bases and J by 1 base, with 16 bases between the two germline ends. This CDR3 contains 14 residues.

V is TRBV28 and J is TRBJ2-3, with D perhaps matching TRBD2 (6 bases). The germline CDR1 and CDR2 sequences are MDHEN and SYDVKM. The CDR3 runs to 15 residues. Trimming took 3 bases from V and 6 from J, leaving 16 bases between them. Here the CDR3 reads CASSFGGARGDTQYF. As DNA, the CDR3 is TGTGCCAGCAGTTTCGGGGGAGCCCGCGGGGATACGCAGTATTTT. Variable domain in full (rest from reference TRBV28 and TRBJ2-3): DVKVTQSSRYLVKRTGEKVFLECVQDMDHENMFWYRQDPGLGLRLIYFSYDVKMKEKGDIPEGYSVSREKKERFSLILESASTNQTSMYLCASSFGGARGDTQYFGPGTRLTVL.

This clone has just a few counts. The chain is built from TRBV2 and TRBJ1-2; no definite D call. Germline V gene lookup returns CDR1 SNHLY and CDR2 FYNNEI. The CDR3 covers 11 residues. V was pared by 9 bases and J by 6 bases, with 11 bases between. In DNA, the CDR3 is TGTGCCAGAACCACCGGGGATGGCTACACCTTC. It is translated as CARTTGDGYTF.

V gene TRBV29-1 combines with J gene TRBJ2-1; D unclear. Trimming shortened V by 4 bases and J by 7 bases, and 14 bases separated the two germline ends. CDR3 length: 13 residues. The germline gives CDR1 SQVTM, CDR2 ANQGSEA. CDR3 region: CSVGGVLRNEQFF. DNA of the CDR3: TGCAGCGTTGGAGGAGTTTTGAGGAATGAGCAGTTCTTC.

This clone has a handful of counts. This specimen includes other DNA sequences encoding the same CDR3. The chain uses TRBV7-2 and TRBJ2-1; D is possibly TRBD1 (6 bases). This CDR3 has 14 amino acids. Germline V gives CDR1 SGHTA, CDR2 FQGNSA. The germline V and J ends were trimmed by 1 base and 5 bases, with 9 bases remaining between them. The CDR3 reads CASSLGQGHNEQFF. DNA for the CDR3: TGTGCCAGCAGCTTAGGCCAGGGGCACAATGAGCAGTTCTTC.

Points on this clone: Other DNA sequences in the sample encode the same CDR3. V and J are TRBV25-1 and TRBJ1-1, with D unresolved. V lost 6 bases and J 4 bases, leaving 12 bases between the germline ends. The CDR3 length is 13 residues. Per the germline V gene, CDR1 is MGHDK and CDR2 is SYGVNS. This chain's CDR3 is CASSPRAGTEAFF. The CDR3 nucleotides read TGTGCCAGCAGCCCAAGGGCTGGCACTGAAGCTTTCTTT.

V is TRBV5-4 and J is TRBJ2-7; 9 nucleotides line up with TRBD2. This CDR3 has 16 residues. J gave up 7 bases and V 6 bases, and 17 bases lay outside the gene matches. The germline gives CDR1 SGHNT, CDR2 YYREEE (reference sequence). CDR3 sequence: CASNHLEATSGGEQYF. DNA of the CDR3: TGTGCCAGCAACCACCTCGAAGCGACTAGCGGAGGAGAGCAGTACTTC.

This clone has just a few counts. The V and J genes are TRBV5-4 and TRBJ1-4; D is unclear. This CDR3 has 13 amino acids. Germline assignment: CDR1 SGHNT and CDR2 YYREEE (reference sequence). The ends were cut back, 4 bases at V and 5 bases at J, with 9 bases in the middle. The chain's CDR3 is CASSRDFNEKLFF. CDR3 nucleotides: TGTGCCAGCAGCCGGGATTTCAATGAAAAACTGTTTTTT.

The rearrangement joins TRBV6-5 to TRBJ2-1; 8 bases align to TRBD1. Losses at the gene ends were 5 bases for V and 4 bases for J; bases not matched to a gene: 4. The germline V gene has CDR1 MNHEY and CDR2 SVGAGI. There are 14 residues in the CDR3. CDR3 sequence: CASSQRTGYNEQFF. The CDR3 region has the DNA TGTGCCAGCAGTCAAAGGACAGGGTACAATGAGCAGTTCTTC.

Only one count was recorded for this clone. V is TRBV15 and J is TRBJ1-3; 7 nucleotides agree with TRBD1. The germline gives CDR1 LNHNV, CDR2 YYDKDF (reference sequence). V lost 3 bases and J lost 2; bases outside the gene matches: 1. This CDR3 comprises 14 residues. CDR3 nucleotide sequence: TGTGCCACCAGCAGCACAGGGGCTGGAAACACCATATATTTT. It codes for CATSSTGAGNTIYF.

This rearrangement joins TRBV25-1 to TRBJ2-7; D unclear. The CDR3 is 16 residues long. V was trimmed by 3 bases and J by 2 bases, leaving 17 bases between them. Per germline, CDR1 MGHDK and CDR2 SYGVNS. The CDR3 DNA sequence: TGTGCCAGCAGTGAGCACACGGGCAGAGCAACCTACGAGCAGTACTTC. Protein: CASSEHTGRATYEQYF.

The V gene is TRBV2, the J gene TRBJ2-7, with TRBD2 matching over 8 bases. From germline, CDR1 is SNHLY and CDR2 FYNNEI. This CDR3 is 14 amino acids long. V lost 4 bases to trimming and J lost 2 bases; unmatched junction nucleotides: 4. CDR3 loop: CASSVTGLAYEQYF. As DNA, the CDR3 is TGTGCCAGCAGTGTAACGGGACTAGCCTACGAGCAGTACTTC. The variable domain in full, with the rest retrieved from reference TRBV2 and TRBJ2-7, is EPEVTQTPSHQVTQMGQEVILRCVPISNHLYFYWYRQILGQKVEFLVSFYNNEISEKSEIFDDQFSVERPDGSNFTLKIRSTKLEDSAMYFCASSVTGLAYEQYFGPGTRLTVT.

The chain is built from TRBV5-1 and TRBJ2-3; possibly TRBD2 for D (5 bases). The CDR3 has 17 amino acids. Germline CDR1 SGHRS, CDR2 YFSETQ. Trimming took off 1 base at V and 3 bases at J, with 18 bases between the two ends. Written as DNA, the CDR3 is TGCGCCAGCAGCTTGACCCCGTTGTACGGGGTGACAGATACGCAGTATTTT. This codes for CASSLTPLYGVTDTQYF. Complete variable domain (other parts from reference TRBV5-1 and TRBJ2-3): KAGVTQTPRYLIKTRGQQVTLSCSPISGHRSVSWYQQTPGQGLQFLFEYFSETQRNKGNFPGRFSGRQFSNSRSEMNVSTLELGDSALYLCASSLTPLYGVTDTQYFGPGTRLTVL.

The table lists this clone with a few counts. The chain couples TRBV7-9 to TRBJ1-2, with 9 positions matching TRBD1. With V trimmed by 6 bases and J by 6 bases, 5 bases remained unmatched. This CDR3 contains 13 residues. The germline V gene has CDR1 SEHNR and CDR2 FQNEAQ (reference sequence). The CDR3 nucleotides read TGTGCCAGCAGTGAGGACAGGGGAGATGGCTACACCTTC. It translates to CASSEDRGDGYTF.

This clone was observed a few times. V and J are TRBV30 and TRBJ2-4; D is unresolved. The CDR3 covers 13 residues. V gave up 4 bases and J gave up 3 bases, with 10 bases separating them. Germline CDR1 reads GTSNPN; CDR2 reads SVGIG (reference sequence). As DNA, the CDR3 is TGTGCCTGGAACAAGGGTGGCAAAAACATTCAGTACTTC. This encodes CAWNKGGKNIQYF.

The V call is TRBV28, the J call TRBJ1-1; a weak D match, TRBD1 (6 bases). With 7 bases removed from V and 3 bases from J, the gap between germline ends came to 6 bases. Germline CDR1 and CDR2: MDHEN and SYDVKM. CDR3 length equals 11 residues. The chain's CDR3 is CASKGDTEAFF. In nucleotides, the CDR3 is TGTGCCAGCAAGGGGGACACTGAAGCTTTCTTT.

The gene calls are TRBV13 and TRBJ1-2; 8 bases align to TRBD1. This CDR3 has 15 amino acids. V shed 6 bases, J shed 1 base, and the junction held 7 bases outside the gene matches. Per the germline V gene, CDR1 is PRHDT and CDR2 is FYEKMQ (reference sequence). The CDR3 is CASSLRGQGNYGYTF. The DNA of the CDR3 is TGTGCCAGCAGTTTACGCGGACAGGGTAACTATGGCTACACCTTC. Based on the CDR3 plus reference TRBV13 and TRBJ1-2, the full variable domain is AAGVIQSPRHLIKEKRETATLKCYPIPRHDTVYWYQQGPGQDPQFLISFYEKMQSDKGSIPDRFSAQQFSDYHSELNMSSLELGDSALYFCASSLRGQGNYGYTFGSGTRLTVV.

This clone was counted once. This chain connects TRBV13 to TRBJ2-5; 10 nucleotides line up with TRBD1. Unmatched junction bases numbered 9, after V lost 6 bases and J lost 5 bases. Germline CDR1 reads PRHDT; CDR2 reads FYEKMQ (reference sequence). The CDR3 totals 15 residues. The CDR3: CASSLRQGARETQYF. CDR3 nucleotides: TGTGCCAGCAGTCTTAGACAGGGGGCGCGGGAGACCCAGTACTTC.

CDR3 sequence: CASSYRDQGIQYF. The CDR3, as DNA: TGTGCCAGCAGTTATAGGGACCAAGGCATTCAGTACTTC. The V gene is TRBV6-5, the J gene TRBJ2-4, with D possibly being TRBD1 or TRBD2 (5 bases each). CDR1 is MNHEY and CDR2 is SVGAGI in the germline V gene. Trimming removed 3 bases from V and 9 bases from J, with 12 bases in between. The CDR3 totals 13 residues.

There are a few counts of this clone. This chain connects TRBV9 to TRBJ2-1; 7 bases match TRBD2. V shed 2 bases, J shed 3 bases, and the junction held 8 bases outside the gene matches. The CDR3 is 16 amino acids. The germline V gene has CDR1 SGDLS and CDR2 YYNGEE. CDR3 residues: CASSVATSTLYNEQFF. CDR3 DNA sequence: TGTGCCAGCAGCGTGGCGACTAGCACTCTCTACAATGAGCAGTTCTTC.

This clone appeared a few times. The CDR3 DNA is TGTGCCAGCAGCCGGGGGTCTGTAGCGGGAGTAGGGGAGCAGTTCTTC. Translated: CASSRGSVAGVGEQFF. V is TRBV7-2 and J is TRBJ2-1; 9 bases agree with TRBD2. The CDR3 is 16 residues long. J lost 10 bases, V lost 5 bases, and 15 bases had no gene match. CDR1 and CDR2 (germline): SGHTA, FQGNSA.

The chain combines TRBV7-2 with TRBJ2-3; D remains ambiguous. This CDR3 is built from 14 residues. Germline V CDR1 and CDR2: SGHTA, FQGNSA. The V end lost 2 bases, the J end lost 4 bases, and 10 bases lay between the germline ends. DNA of the CDR3: TGTGCCAGCAGCTTAATGTCCTACGCAGATACGCAGTATTTT. Amino acid sequence: CASSLMSYADTQYF.

The chain couples TRBV18 to TRBJ2-3, with 12 positions matching TRBD1. Trimming removed 3 bases from V and 5 bases from J; junction bases left unmatched: 3. The germline gives CDR1 KGHSH, CDR2 LQKENI. The CDR3 has 15 amino acids. CDR3: CASSPGQGAVDTQYF. For the CDR3, the DNA is TGTGCCAGCTCACCGGGACAGGGGGCTGTAGATACGCAGTATTTT.

This clone was counted a few times. The V gene is TRBV15, the J gene TRBJ1-2; the D is unclear. CDR1 is LNHNV, CDR2 YYDKDF, per germline (reference sequence). The CDR3 is 14 amino acids. Between the trimmed V and J ends, which lost 1 base and 1 base, there was a span of 7 bases. The CDR3 bases are TGTGCCACCAGCAGAGGGACGGTTAACTATGGCTACACCTTC. Translated, it gives CATSRGTVNYGYTF.

This clone showed up just a few times. The chain couples TRBV5-4 to TRBJ2-1, with 11 bases fitting TRBD2. The CDR3 has 19 amino acids. Per the germline V gene, CDR1 is SGHNT and CDR2 is YYREEE (reference sequence). Trimming cost V 2 bases and J 8 bases; bases outside gene matches: 18. This CDR3 reads CASSFGQRTSGYTGDEQFF. For the CDR3, the DNA is TGTGCCAGCAGCTTCGGTCAGAGGACTAGCGGGTACACGGGGGATGAGCAGTTCTTC.

The chain has TRBV18 and TRBJ2-7, with a tentative D call TRBD2 (5 bases). Trimming stripped 1 base from V and 6 bases from J, with 19 bases between. The CDR3 spans 16 residues. Germline V gene data show CDR1 as KGHSH and CDR2 as LQKENI. The chain's CDR3 is CASSPRHLIDRGEQYF. CDR3 nucleotide sequence: TGTGCCAGCTCACCACGGCATCTAATAGACCGGGGCGAGCAGTACTTC.